Sequencing of this T cell receptor (beta chain) was carried out in a study of T cell responses to AZD1222 COVID-19 vaccine. General study results and limits: Only six or seven AZD1222 recipients were seropositive at baseline. Repertoire sampling occurred only after the peak T cell response.

As concerns this clone: What it recognizes is unknown.

Assay: immunoSEQ multiplex PCR; the TCRdb copy retains only in-frame clones and omits some. The sample holds approximately 120,000 clones, approximately 87% seen once. The receptor was derived from an adult who received the AZD1222 COVID-19 vaccine. Source: peripheral blood, taken 28 days after the second AZD1222 dose.

For the CDR3, the DNA is TGTGCCAAGGGACCGCATAACTATGGCTACACCTTC. It specifies CAKGPHNYGYTF. The gene calls are TRBV27 and TRBJ1-2; possibly TRBD1 for D (5 bases). This CDR3 comprises 12 residues. Germline V lookup: CDR1 MNHEY, CDR2 SMNVEV (reference sequence). The V end lost 10 bases, the J end lost 1 base, and 10 bases lay between the germline ends.